Below are 23 T cell receptor beta chains sequenced from a single sample in a study of breast tumors, draining lymph nodes, adjacent tissues. TCRdb ran MiXCR on the multiplex PCR reads and lists one entry per CDR3 protein. The sample lists over 20,000 distinct CDR3 sequences, less than 40% occurring once. Source material: breast tumor tissue. The receptors come from a female donor with breast cancer. Some clones in this sample may be carry-over from other donors' samples.

This clonotype was observed many times. This chain uses TRBV6-6 with TRBJ1-5, with 7 bases fitting TRBD1. Germline values: CDR1 MNHNY, CDR2 SVGAGI (reference sequence). Losses at the gene ends were 8 bases for V and 0 bases for J; bases not matched to a gene: 10. The CDR3 length is 16 residues. CDR3 DNA sequence: TGTGCCAGCGGGATCCCCACAGGGGATAGCAATCAGCCCCAGCATTTT. Its protein product is CASGIPTGDSNQPQHF.

The V and J genes are TRBV10-1 and TRBJ1-1; D unresolved. The germline V gene has CDR1 WNHNN and CDR2 SYGVQD (reference sequence). This CDR3 spans 14 amino acids. The V end was cut by 0 bases, the J end by 5 bases, with 10 bases between. DNA of the CDR3: TGCGCCAGCAGTGAGTCGTTGGGAATGACTGAAGCTTTCTTT. Its protein product is CASSESLGMTEAFF.

Ten or more counts support this clonotype. The chain has TRBV5-1 and TRBJ1-3, with D possibly TRBD1 on 5 matching bases. In germline, CDR1 is SGHRS, CDR2 YFSETQ. The CDR3 covers 14 residues. V lost 0 bases and J 2 bases, leaving 6 bases between the germline ends. In DNA, the CDR3 is TGCGCCAGCAGCTTGGCGGGGGCTGGAAACACCATATATTTT. Translating gives CASSLAGAGNTIYF.

This clonotype has ten or more counts. The chain joins TRBV20-1 to TRBJ2-6, with no clear D. Between the trimmed V and J ends, which lost 1 base and 1 base, there was a span of 14 bases. Germline CDR1 is DFQATT and CDR2 is SNEGSKA (reference sequence). The CDR3 spans 17 residues. The CDR3 loop reads CSARVGSWISGANVLTF. Here the CDR3 DNA reads TGCAGTGCTAGAGTCGGGTCGTGGATATCTGGGGCCAACGTCCTGACTTTC.

This clonotype was found many times. This chain joins TRBV12-3 or TRBV12-4 and TRBJ2-5, with a tentative D call TRBD2 (6 bases). Trimming cost V 6 bases and J 4 bases, with 12 bases left between them. The CDR3 has 13 residues. The DNA of the CDR3 is TGTGCCAGCAGGTCGGGACTGATAGAGACCCAGTACTTC. It specifies CASRSGLIETQYF.

By its share, this clonotype is medium-sized. The chain carries TRBV12-3 or TRBV12-4 and TRBJ1-6; D is uncertain. CDR3 length equals 12 residues. Trimming pared 4 bases from V and 9 bases from J, leaving 7 bases between. This CDR3 is CASSYWGSPLHF. DNA of the CDR3: TGTGCCAGCAGTTACTGGGGTTCACCCCTCCACTTT.

Ten or more counts support this clonotype. The chain carries TRBV5-5 and TRBJ1-2; D ambiguous. From germline, CDR1 is SGHKS and CDR2 YYEKEE (reference sequence). The CDR3 has 13 amino acids. With 0 bases removed from V and 7 bases from J, the gap between germline ends came to 10 bases. The CDR3 region is CASSLGLTVGYTF. CDR3 nucleotide sequence: TGTGCCAGCAGCTTGGGGTTAACTGTTGGCTACACCTTC.

The chain carries TRBV5-1 and TRBJ2-4, with D perhaps matching TRBD1 (5 bases). The CDR3 spans 14 residues. The ends were cut back, 3 bases at V and 4 bases at J, with 11 bases in the middle. Germline V gene sequence: CDR1 SGHRS, CDR2 YFSETQ. CDR3 sequence: CASSSGAVKNIQYF. The CDR3 nucleotides are TGCGCCAGCAGCTCTGGGGCCGTGAAAAACATTCAGTACTTC.

This clonotype was counted ten times or more. The chain couples TRBV11-2 to TRBJ2-7; D assignment may be TRBD1 or TRBD2 (5 bases each). The V gene lost 7 bases and the J gene lost 5 bases, with 21 bases spanning the gap. CDR1 is SGHAT and CDR2 is FQNNGV in the germline V gene. The CDR3 totals 15 residues. CDR3 coding DNA: TGTGCCAGCAACCCCGAAGACGGGGCCAGGAACGAGCAGTACTTC. Residues: CASNPEDGARNEQYF.

The sample holds many counts of this clonotype. The chain employs TRBV6-6 and TRBJ2-3; 10 bases agree with TRBD2. The CDR3 is 18 amino acids. Germline-derived CDR1 and CDR2 are MNHNY and SVGAGI (reference sequence). With 2 bases clipped from V and 6 bases from J, the junction kept 14 bases outside the gene matches. CDR3 sequence (DNA): TGTGCCAGCAGTTACCCCCCGGCGGGGACTAGCGATTTGGATACGCAGTATTTT. As protein: CASSYPPAGTSDLDTQYF.

The chain links TRBV15 to TRBJ2-3, with D possibly TRBD1 on 5 matching bases. The V end was cut by 3 bases, the J end by 0 bases, with 10 bases between. In germline, CDR1 is LNHNV, CDR2 YYDKDF (reference sequence). The CDR3 totals 15 residues. For the CDR3, the DNA is TGTGCCACCAGCAGGACAGCTACTAGCACAGATACGCAGTATTTT. Translated, it gives CATSRTATSTDTQYF.

Many counts were recorded for this clonotype. The J gene is TRBJ1-4, the V gene TRBV29-1; tentative D call: TRBD1 (6 bases). Germline CDR1 SQVTM, CDR2 ANQGSEA. Trimming took 5 bases from V and 16 from J, leaving 17 bases between them. CDR3 length equals 11 residues. The CDR3 protein is CSVQTSQGSFF. The CDR3, as DNA: TGCAGCGTTCAAACTTCACAGGGATCGTTTTTT.

This clonotype has only a few counts. CDR3: CASSFRGGQVGAEAFF. In nucleotides, the CDR3 is TGTGCCAGCAGTTTCAGGGGGGGACAGGTCGGCGCTGAAGCTTTCTTT. The chain recombines TRBV28 with TRBJ1-1, with 8 bases identical to TRBD1. This CDR3 is built from 16 residues. From germline, CDR1 is MDHEN and CDR2 SYDVKM. The V gene end was trimmed by 3 bases and the J gene end by 6 bases; junction bases not matched to a gene: 12.

This clonotype was found many times. This sequence joins TRBV4-3 and TRBJ2-6; D is uncertain. The V end was cut by 0 bases, the J end by 4 bases, with 4 bases between. The CDR3 totals 14 residues. Germline lookup yields CDR1 LGHNA and CDR2 YSLEER. CDR3 protein: CASSQDPGANVLTF. The CDR3 DNA reads as TGCGCCAGCAGCCAAGATCCCGGGGCCAACGTCCTGACTTTC.

This clonotype was counted between two and nine times. A much larger clone is a single base away; this may be a read error. V gene TRBV25-1 combines with J gene TRBJ2-3; D remains unclear. The V gene's germline CDR1 is MGHDK and CDR2 SYGVNS. CDR3 length: 16 residues. The CDR3: CAGSELGGTSTDTQYF. CDR3 bases: TGTGCCGGCAGTGAATTAGGTGGAACTAGCACAGATACGCAGTATTTT.

This clonotype was counted ten times or more. The chain employs TRBV5-6 and TRBJ2-7; D gene unclear. The germline V gene has CDR1 SGHDT and CDR2 YYEEEE. The CDR3 consists of 11 residues. With 2 bases removed from V and 4 bases from J, the gap between germline ends came to 4 bases. Here the CDR3 reads CASSFRYEQYF. In nucleotides, the CDR3 is TGTGCCAGCAGCTTTCGGTACGAGCAGTACTTC.

The V and J genes are TRBV6-8 and TRBJ1-3, with D perhaps TRBD1 (5 bases). The CDR3 is 16 residues long. Germline V gene lookup returns CDR1 MNHGY and CDR2 SAAAGT. V lost 6 bases and J 3 bases, leaving 18 bases between the germline ends. CDR3 protein: CASSLQAWEDGNTIYF. CDR3 nucleotides: TGTGCCAGCAGCTTACAGGCCTGGGAGGATGGAAACACCATATATTTT.

This clonotype is categorized as medium-sized. This chain joins TRBV11-3 and TRBJ2-3, with 11 bases matching TRBD1. The germline CDR1 and CDR2 sequences are SGHNT and YENEEA. After removal of 4 bases from V and 5 bases from J, the junction contained 11 bases not matched to a gene. CDR3 size: 17 residues. The CDR3 DNA is TGTGCCAGCAGCTCTAATACCGGGACAGGGGGTTTAGATACGCAGTATTTT. Residues: CASSSNTGTGGLDTQYF.

This clonotype is medium-sized in the sample. The chain links TRBV15 to TRBJ2-5; 10 positions agree with TRBD1. V was pared by 10 bases and J by 1 base, with 9 bases of the junction left unmatched. There are 15 residues in the CDR3. Germline-derived CDR1 and CDR2 are LNHNV and YYDKDF (reference sequence). CDR3 loop: CAIAWDRGAQETQYF. As DNA, the CDR3 is TGTGCCATCGCATGGGACAGGGGAGCCCAAGAGACCCAGTACTTC.

This clonotype was counted ten times or more. The genes are TRBV3-2 and TRBJ2-3; the table names TRBD1, a call not compared with the DNA. TRBV3-2 is shown as a pseudogene. The CDR3 extends over 22 amino acids. CDR3 region: CASSQDRVCTAGTERGTDTQYF. In nucleotides, the CDR3 is TGTGCCAGCAGCCAAGATAGGGTGTGTACGGCGGGAACGGAGAGGGGGACAGATACGCAGTATTTT.

The table lists this clonotype with many counts. The chain recombines TRBV6-5 with TRBJ2-7, with 10 bases aligning to TRBD2. V lost 6 bases to trimming and J lost 4 bases; unmatched junction nucleotides: 9. The CDR3 is made up of 15 amino acids. Germline lookup yields CDR1 MNHEY and CDR2 SVGAGI. CDR3 in DNA: TGTGCCAGCAGCGATGGGCTAGCGGGGGTATACGAGCAGTACTTC. Translation gives CASSDGLAGVYEQYF.

This sequence joins TRBV12-3 or TRBV12-4 and TRBJ2-3; no clear D gene. The V end lost 0 bases, the J end lost 3 bases, and 4 bases lay between the germline ends. The CDR3 length is 13 residues. CDR3 sequence reads: CASSLAGTDTQYF. The CDR3 DNA reads as TGTGCCAGCAGTTTAGCGGGTACAGATACGCAGTATTTT.

This clonotype was observed many times. This rearrangement joins TRBV20-1 to TRBJ1-5; 7 bases agree with TRBD1. Germline CDR1 and CDR2: DFQATT and SNEGSKA (reference sequence). The V segment lost 6 bases and the J segment 1 base; nucleotides outside the gene matches: 9. The CDR3 has 15 amino acids. The CDR3 region has the DNA TGCAGTGCCGCGCAGGGGGGGGGAAGCAATCAGCCCCAGCATTTT. It codes for CSAAQGGGSNQPQHF.